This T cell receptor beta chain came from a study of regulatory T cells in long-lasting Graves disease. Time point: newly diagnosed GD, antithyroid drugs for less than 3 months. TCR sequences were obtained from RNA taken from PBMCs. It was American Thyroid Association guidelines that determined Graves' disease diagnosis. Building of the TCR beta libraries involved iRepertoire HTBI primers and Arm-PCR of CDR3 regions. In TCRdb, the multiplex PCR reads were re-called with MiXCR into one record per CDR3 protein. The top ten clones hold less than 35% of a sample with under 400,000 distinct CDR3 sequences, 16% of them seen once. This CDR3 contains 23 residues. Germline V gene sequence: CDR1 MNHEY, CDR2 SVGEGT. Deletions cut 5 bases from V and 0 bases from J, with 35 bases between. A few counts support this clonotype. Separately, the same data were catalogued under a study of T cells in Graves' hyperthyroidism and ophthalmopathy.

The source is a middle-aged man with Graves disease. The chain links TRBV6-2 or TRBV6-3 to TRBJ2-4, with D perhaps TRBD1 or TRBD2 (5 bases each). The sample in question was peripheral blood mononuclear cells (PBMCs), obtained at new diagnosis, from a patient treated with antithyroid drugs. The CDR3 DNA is TGTGCCAGCAGTGAATTAGGTTTAAACTCGGGAAAGTTCAGGGAACTAGCCAAAAACATTCAGTACTTC. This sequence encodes CASSELGLNSGKFRELAKNIQYF.